Presented here are 25 T cell receptor beta chains from one specimen sequenced in a study of T cell responses to AZD1222 COVID-19 vaccine. Method: immunoSEQ multiplex PCR; TCRdb's copy keeps in-frame clones and lacks some. The sample consists of 80,000 or so clones, around nine tenths of them appearing once. The sequences come from peripheral blood, collected on day 0 of AZD1222 vaccination. The origin of the receptors is an adult in good health.

The V call is TRBV7-2, the J call TRBJ2-1; D uncertain. The germline gives CDR1 SGHTA, CDR2 FQGNSA. The CDR3 length is 15 residues. Trimming cost V 5 bases and J 2 bases, with 13 bases left between them. The CDR3 sequence is CASSIHADAYNEQFF. The CDR3 DNA follows: TGTGCCAGCAGCATCCACGCTGACGCCTACAATGAGCAGTTCTTC.

The rearrangement uses TRBV3-1 (or the pseudogene TRBV3-2) and TRBJ2-1; TRBD2 aligns across 10 bases. The CDR3 sequence is 16 residues long. V gave up 2 bases and J gave up 1 base; unmatched junction bases: 2. Germline V gene sequence: CDR1 LGHDT, CDR2 YNNKEL (reference sequence). The CDR3 coding sequence is TGTGCCAGCAGCCAACCAGCGGGAGGGTCCTACAATGAGCAGTTCTTC. It translates to CASSQPAGGSYNEQFF.

V gene TRBV27 combines with J gene TRBJ1-2; D is unclear. The CDR3 is made up of 13 amino acids. Germline values: CDR1 MNHEY, CDR2 SMNVEV (reference sequence). Trimming removed 0 bases at V and 4 bases at J, with 6 bases between. The CDR3 reads CASSLSGIYGYTF. CDR3 DNA sequence: TGTGCCAGCAGTTTATCGGGGATCTATGGCTACACCTTC.

This CDR3 is CASSQGQGPSYEQYF. CDR3 bases: TGTGCCAGCAGCCAGGGACAGGGGCCCTCCTACGAGCAGTACTTC. The V call is TRBV7-3, the J call TRBJ2-7; TRBD1 agrees at 10 bases. Germline V gives CDR1 SGHTA, CDR2 FQGTGA. The V and J ends lost 5 bases and 0 bases, in that order; junction bases with no gene match: 4. This CDR3 spans 15 amino acids.

V usage is TRBV7-2 and J usage is TRBJ2-7, with 7 bases identical to TRBD2. This CDR3 region has 14 residues. Germline V gene sequence: CDR1 SGHTA, CDR2 FQGNSA. V lost 5 bases, J lost 6 bases, and 10 bases stayed unmatched. CDR3 coding DNA: TGTGCCAGCAGCCGGACTTGGTCGGGGGGCGAGCAGTACTTC. Translating it yields CASSRTWSGGEQYF.

This chain uses TRBV7-8 with TRBJ1-2; the D is unclear. Trimming left V 2 bases short and J 2 bases short, with 12 bases between. The germline V gene has CDR1 SGHVS and CDR2 FQNEAQ. The CDR3 is 15 residues long. In DNA, the CDR3 is TGTGCCAGCAGCTTAATCAGGACGGCCAACTATGGCTACACCTTC. This encodes CASSLIRTANYGYTF. Variable domain in full (rest from reference TRBV7-8 and TRBJ1-2): GAGVSQSPRYKVAKRGQDVALRCDPISGHVSLFWYQQALGQGPEFLTYFQNEAQLDKSGLPSDRFFAERPEGSVSTLKIQRTQQEDSAVYLCASSLIRTANYGYTFGSGTRLTVV.

As concerns this clone: A junction end diverges from the germline sequence, so it may reflect a read error. The V and J genes are TRBV13 and TRBJ1-1, with D possibly matching TRBD1 (5 bases). The CDR3 runs 12 residues. Germline values: CDR1 PRHDT, CDR2 FYEKMQ (reference sequence). CDR3 sequence: CASTLIGAGLDF. CDR3 nucleotide sequence: TGTGCCAGCACCCTAATTGGGGCAGGCCTTGACTTT. Looking up the rest from reference TRBV13 and TRBJ1-1 gives the full variable domain: AAGVIQSPRHLIKEKRETATLKCYPIPRHDTVYWYQQGPGQDPQFLISFYEKMQSDKGSIPDRFSAQQFSDYHSELNMSSLELGDSALYFCASTLIGAGLDFGQGTRLTVV.

The rearrangement joins TRBV7-3 to TRBJ1-1; tentatively, D is TRBD1 (5 bases). The germline gives CDR1 SGHTA, CDR2 FQGTGA. V lost 2 bases to trimming and J lost 1 base, with 8 bases between them. This CDR3 region has 14 residues. CDR3 DNA sequence: TGTGCCAGCAGCTTACAGGGAGAGAACACTGAAGCTTTCTTT. It encodes CASSLQGENTEAFF.

This chain uses TRBV5-1 with TRBJ2-7; tentative D call: TRBD1 (6 bases). Germline V CDR1 and CDR2: SGHRS, YFSETQ. CDR3 length: 15 amino acids. Between the trimmed V and J ends, which lost 0 bases and 3 bases, there was a span of 13 bases. CDR3 nucleotide sequence: TGCGCCAGCAGCTTGGGACAGGTTGGGAACTACGAGCAGTACTTC. Translated, it gives CASSLGQVGNYEQYF.

The chain combines TRBV14 with TRBJ1-2; D uncertain. The V gene's germline CDR1 is SGHDN and CDR2 FVKESK. The CDR3 consists of 13 residues. V dropped 1 base and J dropped 7 bases, with 10 bases sitting between them. The CDR3 reads CASSQGRVAGYTF. CDR3 DNA sequence: TGTGCCAGCAGCCAAGGGAGGGTGGCTGGCTACACCTTC.

The CDR3 loop is CASSWGGGSGNTIYF. CDR3 nucleotides: TGTGCCAGCAGCTGGGGGGGAGGCTCTGGAAACACCATATATTTT. The chain carries TRBV2 and TRBJ1-3; D possibly corresponds to TRBD1 (5 bases). The CDR3 is 15 amino acids. V was shortened by 6 bases and J by 0 bases, with 12 bases between the two germline ends. Per the germline V gene, CDR1 is SNHLY and CDR2 is FYNNEI.

A few counts support this clone. The J gene is TRBJ1-3, the V gene TRBV10-3; 8 bases match TRBD1. V lost 4 bases and J lost 0; bases outside the gene matches: 2. The V gene's germline CDR1 is ENHRY and CDR2 SYGVKD. CDR3 length equals 15 residues. The CDR3 nucleotides read TGTGCCATCAGTGCAGGGGGCTTCTCTGGAAACACCATATATTTT. Its protein is CAISAGGFSGNTIYF.

V usage is TRBV7-9 and J usage is TRBJ1-1; TRBD1 matches at 9 bases. Germline lookup yields CDR1 SEHNR and CDR2 FQNEAQ (reference sequence). CDR3 size: 18 residues. V was pared by 5 bases and J by 3 bases, with 16 bases of the junction left unmatched. Here the CDR3 reads CASSPRLIVGQGDTEAFF. The CDR3 DNA is TGTGCCAGCAGCCCTAGGTTGATCGTGGGACAGGGAGACACTGAAGCTTTCTTT. The full variable domain, rest sourced from reference TRBV7-9 and TRBJ1-1, is DTGVSQNPRHKITKRGQNVTFRCDPISEHNRLYWYRQTLGQGPEFLTYFQNEAQLEKSRLLSDRFSAERPKGSFSTLEIQRTEQGDSAMYLCASSPRLIVGQGDTEAFFGQGTRLTVV.

V is TRBV5-1 and J is TRBJ2-1; D unclear. Trimming pared 4 bases from V and 4 bases from J, leaving 18 bases between. The CDR3 loop spans 16 amino acids. The germline V gene has CDR1 SGHRS and CDR2 YFSETQ. In DNA form, the CDR3 reads TGCGCCAGCAGCATCGACCGGGCTTGGGGATACAATGAGCAGTTCTTC. Amino acid sequence: CASSIDRAWGYNEQFF.

CDR3 in DNA: TGTGCCAGCAGTTCCCGGCCGGGAGCCTACGAGCAGTACTTC. It specifies CASSSRPGAYEQYF. The chain combines TRBV6-2 or TRBV6-3 with TRBJ2-7; possibly TRBD2 for D (6 bases). Trimming cost V 4 bases and J 2 bases, with 12 bases left between them. The germline CDR1 and CDR2 sequences are MNHEY and SVGEGT. CDR3 length: 14 residues.

The chain carries TRBV7-2 and TRBJ1-4, with D tentatively TRBD1 (6 bases). The CDR3 covers 14 residues. Trimming stripped 1 base from V and 10 bases from J, with 13 bases between. Germline values: CDR1 SGHTA, CDR2 FQGNSA. In nucleotides, the CDR3 is TGTGCCAGCAGCTTAGAACAGGGTCTCGGAAAACTGTTTTTT. Translation: CASSLEQGLGKLFF.

J is TRBJ2-1 and V is TRBV27; D unresolved. The CDR3 runs 16 residues. V was pared by 8 bases and J by 0 bases, with 17 bases between. From germline, CDR1 is MNHEY and CDR2 SMNVEV (reference sequence). As DNA, the CDR3 is TGTGCCAGCGGCCTACTGGGCCCTGACTCCTACAATGAGCAGTTCTTC. Translating gives CASGLLGPDSYNEQFF.

The chain combines TRBV2 with TRBJ2-7; D is uncertain. The germline CDR1 and CDR2 sequences are SNHLY and FYNNEI. The CDR3 runs to 14 residues. The ends were cut back, 2 bases at V and 3 bases at J, with 11 bases in the middle. In nucleotides, the CDR3 is TGTGCCAGCAGTGAAACTCCGGGCGTCTACGAGCAGTACTTC. Protein product: CASSETPGVYEQYF.

The chain links TRBV2 to TRBJ1-3; weak D call: TRBD1 (5 bases). The length of the CDR3 is 13 residues. Trimming pared 11 bases from V and 1 base from J, leaving 12 bases between. CDR1 SNHLY and CDR2 FYNNEI come from the germline V gene. CDR3 amino acids: CALRRGSGNTIYF. For the CDR3, the DNA is TGTGCCCTAAGGCGGGGGTCTGGAAACACCATATATTTT.

For the CDR3, the DNA is TGTGCCAGCAGCTCCGGACTAGCGGGAGACCTGGGGAATGAGCAGTTCTTC. Its translation: CASSSGLAGDLGNEQFF. This chain uses TRBV5-8 with TRBJ2-1; TRBD2 matches at 13 bases. Germline CDR1 is SGHTS and CDR2 is YDEGEE. The J segment lost 7 bases and the V segment lost 3 bases, leaving 10 bases of the junction unmatched. This CDR3 is 17 amino acids long.

The genes are TRBV5-5 and TRBJ2-6, with a tentative D call TRBD2 (6 bases). In germline, CDR1 is SGHKS, CDR2 YYEKEE (reference sequence). Trimming took off 0 bases at V and 0 bases at J, with 13 bases between the two ends. The CDR3 spans 18 residues. The DNA of the CDR3 is TGTGCCAGCAGCTTGGAGGACACCGGGGGCTCTGGGGCCAACGTCCTGACTTTC. Amino acids: CASSLEDTGGSGANVLTF.

V is TRBV18 and J is TRBJ1-2; 9 bases align to TRBD1. With V trimmed by 4 bases and J by 4 bases, 7 bases remained unmatched. The CDR3 has 15 amino acids. CDR1 is KGHSH, CDR2 LQKENI, per germline. The CDR3 region is CASSQGTGPTYGYTF. The CDR3 DNA is TGTGCCAGCTCACAGGGGACAGGGCCCACCTATGGCTACACCTTC.

The rearrangement links TRBV7-6 to TRBJ2-1; D gene unclear. CDR1 and CDR2 from the germline V gene are SGHVS and FNYEAQ. Trimming removed 0 bases from V and 0 bases from J, with 9 bases in between. This CDR3 is 16 amino acids long. DNA for the CDR3: TGTGCCAGCAGCTTAGCCCCGGACCACTCCTACAATGAGCAGTTCTTC. Translated, it gives CASSLAPDHSYNEQFF. The full variable domain, its missing parts supplied by reference TRBV7-6 and TRBJ2-1, is GAGVSQSPRYKVTKRGQDVALRCDPISGHVSLYWYRQALGQGPEFLTYFNYEAQQDKSGLPNDRFSAERPEGSISTLTIQRTEQRDSAMYRCASSLAPDHSYNEQFFGPGTRLTVL.

The chain has TRBV18 and TRBJ1-1; 7 bases map to TRBD1. Looked up from germline, CDR1 is KGHSH and CDR2 is LQKENI. This CDR3 comprises 14 residues. The ends lost 4 bases at V and 3 bases at J; junction bases unmatched: 5. The CDR3 DNA reads TGTGCCAGCTCACTTTCGCAGGGGGACACTGAAGCTTTCTTT. This sequence encodes CASSLSQGDTEAFF.

The J gene is TRBJ1-1, the V gene TRBV18; D gene ambiguous. This CDR3 comprises 15 residues. Trimming removed 0 bases from V and 2 bases from J, with 10 bases in between. CDR1 is KGHSH, CDR2 LQKENI, per germline. In DNA, the CDR3 is TGTGCCAGCTCACCACCCAACAGAGGTAACACTGAAGCTTTCTTT. It is translated as CASSPPNRGNTEAFF.